These 17 T cell receptor beta chains came from one sample sequenced in a study of T cell repertoires in cytomegalovirus infection. Using its own MiXCR run on the reads, TCRdb lists one record per CDR3 protein. Among about 230,000 distinct CDR3 sequences listed, roughly 22% were seen once. Sequenced sample: CD8+ T cells from PBMCs. These receptors came from a human donor in good health (CMV status not recorded). Some clones in this sample may be carry-over from other donors' samples.

V is TRBV7-9 and J is TRBJ2-1, with D possibly TRBD2 on 6 matching bases. Germline CDR1 reads SEHNR; CDR2 reads FQNEAQ (reference sequence). This CDR3 contains 13 residues. Trimming took off 5 bases at V and 5 bases at J, with 10 bases between the two ends. CDR3: CASSPGSHNEQFF. As DNA, the CDR3 is TGTGCCAGCAGCCCCGGGAGTCACAATGAGCAGTTCTTC.

The rearrangement links TRBV29-1 to TRBJ1-1; TRBD1 is a possible D gene (6 bases). This CDR3 is 13 amino acids long. V lost 6 bases, J lost 4 bases, and 15 bases lay in between. Germline V CDR1 and CDR2: SQVTM, ANQGSEA. The CDR3, as DNA: TGCAGCGTGGGGAGGGGGACGGGCACTGAAGCTTTCTTT. It yields the protein CSVGRGTGTEAFF.

V gene TRBV7-9 combines with J gene TRBJ2-5; D perhaps matches TRBD2 (5 bases). This CDR3 region has 15 residues. The V gene lost 5 bases and the J gene lost 1 base, with 14 bases spanning the gap. The germline V gene encodes CDR1 SEHNR and CDR2 FQNEAQ (reference sequence). Written as DNA, the CDR3 is TGTGCCAGCAGCCCTGGAGGAGTTAGCCAAGAGACCCAGTACTTC. It specifies CASSPGGVSQETQYF. Looking up the rest from reference TRBV7-9 and TRBJ2-5 gives the full variable domain: DTGVSQNPRHKITKRGQNVTFRCDPISEHNRLYWYRQTLGQGPEFLTYFQNEAQLEKSRLLSDRFSAERPKGSFSTLEIQRTEQGDSAMYLCASSPGGVSQETQYFGPGTRLLVL.

This clonotype was counted between two and nine times. V usage is TRBV9 and J usage is TRBJ2-7, with D possibly being TRBD1 or TRBD2 (5 bases each). The germline V gene has CDR1 SGDLS and CDR2 YYNGEE. CDR3 size: 13 residues. The V end lost 5 bases, the J end lost 3 bases, and 12 bases lay between the germline ends. The CDR3 loop is CASSAGTVYEQYF. CDR3 DNA sequence: TGTGCCAGCAGTGCCGGGACGGTCTACGAGCAGTACTTC.

This clonotype was picked up many times. V usage is TRBV7-2 and J usage is TRBJ2-3; 11 bases align to TRBD2. The germline V gene encodes CDR1 SGHTA and CDR2 FQGNSA. Trimming took 3 bases from V and 2 from J; bases not matched to a gene: 4. The CDR3 has 16 amino acids. The CDR3 DNA follows: TGTGCCAGCAGCTTTCCTAGCGGGGGGACCACAGATACGCAGTATTTT. Translating it yields CASSFPSGGTTDTQYF.

This clonotype has only one observation. V is TRBV6-2 or TRBV6-3 and J is TRBJ2-3; no clear D. The CDR3 extends over 12 amino acids. With 8 bases removed from V and 2 bases from J, the gap between germline ends came to 8 bases. Germline CDR1 MNHEY, CDR2 SVGEGT. The CDR3 DNA is TGTGCCAGCGGAAAGACCACAGATACGCAGTATTTT. It encodes CASGKTTDTQYF.

The CDR3 spells CASSLVSTGNQPQHF. CDR3 sequence (DNA): TGTGCCAGCAGCCTAGTTTCGACCGGCAATCAGCCCCAGCATTTT. This chain links TRBV7-9 with TRBJ1-5; no firm D call. The V end was cut by 5 bases, the J end by 2 bases, with 13 bases between. The CDR3 runs 15 residues. Germline V gene data show CDR1 as SEHNR and CDR2 as FQNEAQ (reference sequence).

This clonotype was seen a few times. V and J are TRBV12-3 or TRBV12-4 and TRBJ2-5, with 8 bases matching TRBD1. Unmatched junction bases numbered 5, after V lost 3 bases and J lost 5 bases. This CDR3 contains 14 residues. CDR3 amino acids: CASSFRGRIETQYF. The CDR3 coding sequence is TGTGCCAGCAGTTTCAGGGGGCGGATCGAGACCCAGTACTTC.

The chain uses TRBV5-5 and TRBJ1-1; D is unclear. The V end was cut by 4 bases, the J end by 0 bases, with 13 bases between. The CDR3 extends over 15 amino acids. Germline CDR1 reads SGHKS; CDR2 reads YYEKEE (reference sequence). Here the CDR3 DNA reads TGTGCCAGCAGCCCGAGACTATACCTGAACACTGAAGCTTTCTTT. Translation gives CASSPRLYLNTEAFF.

Many counts were recorded for this clonotype. The CDR3 loop reads CASSLGDSYGYTF. As DNA, the CDR3 is TGTGCCAGCAGCTTAGGGGACAGCTATGGCTACACCTTC. This chain connects TRBV7-6 to TRBJ1-2, with 7 nucleotides matching TRBD1. Germline CDR1 is SGHVS and CDR2 is FNYEAQ. V lost 1 base and J lost 4; bases outside the gene matches: 0. This CDR3 has 13 amino acids.

This clonotype was seen a handful of times. The chain links TRBV25-1 to TRBJ2-1, with 7 bases fitting TRBD1. J lost 9 bases, V lost 5 bases, and 4 bases had no gene match. CDR1 and CDR2 from the germline V gene are MGHDK and SYGVNS. CDR3 length: 12 amino acids. The CDR3 DNA is TGTGCCAGCAGTAGACAGGGCACTGAGCAGTTCTTC. It translates to CASSRQGTEQFF.

The sample holds many counts of this clonotype. The J gene is TRBJ2-3, the V gene TRBV7-6; 8 positions agree with TRBD1. The trim removed 5 bases at V and 3 bases at J, leaving 4 bases unmatched. Germline CDR1 is SGHVS and CDR2 is FNYEAQ. The CDR3 is made up of 14 amino acids. This CDR3 is CASSTGQGTDTQYF. CDR3 DNA sequence: TGTGCCAGCAGCACAGGACAGGGAACAGATACGCAGTATTTT.

This clonotype has ten or more counts. The V gene is TRBV7-9, the J gene TRBJ1-6; D is undetermined. The V end was cut by 5 bases, the J end by 7 bases, with 15 bases between. The CDR3 spans 15 residues. Per the germline V gene, CDR1 is SEHNR and CDR2 is FQNEAQ (reference sequence). The CDR3 loop is CASSPVNFGNSPLHF. Written as DNA, the CDR3 is TGTGCCAGCAGCCCCGTGAACTTCGGCAATTCACCCCTCCACTTT.

This clonotype was found a few times. J is TRBJ2-7 and V is TRBV4-2; 9 bases are a match to TRBD2. The V and J ends lost 1 base and 2 bases, in that order; junction bases with no gene match: 3. The CDR3 runs to 15 residues. Germline V gene data show CDR1 as LGHNA and CDR2 as YNFKEQ. The CDR3, as DNA: TGTGCCAGCAGCCAAGGACTAGCGGATACCTACGAGCAGTACTTC. Its protein is CASSQGLADTYEQYF.

The rearrangement uses TRBV7-6 and TRBJ2-1; possible D gene TRBD1, 5 bases. The length of the CDR3 is 17 residues. V lost 0 bases and J 0 bases, leaving 12 bases between the germline ends. Germline assignment: CDR1 SGHVS and CDR2 FNYEAQ. CDR3 coding DNA: TGTGCCAGCAGCTTAGCGGCAAGGGGTCACTCCTACAATGAGCAGTTCTTC. Amino acids: CASSLAARGHSYNEQFF.

The chain has TRBV6-2 or TRBV6-3 and TRBJ2-2, with D uncertain. Per the germline V gene, CDR1 is MNHEY and CDR2 is SVGEGT. The CDR3 consists of 13 residues. V was shortened by 2 bases and J by 6 bases, with 7 bases between the two germline ends. CDR3 region: CASSYHQSGELFF. The DNA for the CDR3 is TGTGCCAGCAGTTACCATCAGTCCGGGGAGCTGTTTTTT.

This chain links TRBV29-1 with TRBJ1-1; D may be TRBD1 (5 bases). Germline V gives CDR1 SQVTM, CDR2 ANQGSEA. This CDR3 region has 15 residues. Trimming removed 0 bases from V and 1 base from J, with 12 bases in between. The CDR3 DNA is TGCAGCGTTGAAGATCGGGGGTCCGGGAACACTGAAGCTTTCTTT. As protein: CSVEDRGSGNTEAFF.